This TCR beta chain originates from a study of blood T cell repertoires in COVID-19. Background on the study: COVID-19 samples collected from the United States, Italy and Spain covered acute and convalescent phases. PBMCs, B-cell-depleted T cells, or T cells were the source of the cDNA or gDNA that made up the material.

CDR1 SGHRS and CDR2 YFSETQ come from the germline V gene. The CDR3 runs to 16 residues. Trimming cost V 0 bases and J 0 bases, with 9 bases left between them. The Seattle patients joined while their infection was active and were tracked longitudinally afterward. Original analysis: Estimation of nucleated cell counts was performed using reference gene primer amplification. Some clones are missing from TCRdb's copy, which holds only in-frame ones; the method was immunoSEQ multiplex PCR. The DNA was the basis for D and trimming; V, J and clone size are from that table. Counted here are approximately 270,000 clones, under 85% occurring once; the ten biggest clones make up about 0.9%.

This TCR was recovered from a human donor with COVID-19, enrolled during active disease. The donor label of this sample is uncertain. The sequenced sample consisted of peripheral blood. V and J are TRBV5-1 and TRBJ1-4; D gene unclear. The CDR3 nucleotides are TGCGCCAGCAGCTTGGCCGGAGCACCAACTAATGAAAAACTGTTTTTT. Its protein is CASSLAGAPTNEKLFF.